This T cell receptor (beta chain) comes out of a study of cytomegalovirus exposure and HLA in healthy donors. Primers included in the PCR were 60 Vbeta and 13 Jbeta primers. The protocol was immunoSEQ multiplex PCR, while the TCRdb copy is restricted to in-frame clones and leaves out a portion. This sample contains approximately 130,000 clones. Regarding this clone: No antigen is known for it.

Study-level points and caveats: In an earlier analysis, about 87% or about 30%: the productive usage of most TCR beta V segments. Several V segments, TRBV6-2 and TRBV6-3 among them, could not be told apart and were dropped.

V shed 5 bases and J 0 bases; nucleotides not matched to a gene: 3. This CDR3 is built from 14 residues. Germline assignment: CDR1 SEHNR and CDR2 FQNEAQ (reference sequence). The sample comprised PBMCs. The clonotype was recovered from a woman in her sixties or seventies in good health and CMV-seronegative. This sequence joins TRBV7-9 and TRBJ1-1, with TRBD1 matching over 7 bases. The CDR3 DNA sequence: TGTGCCAGCAGCCAGGGGGTTGTGAACACTGAAGCTTTCTTT. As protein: CASSQGVVNTEAFF. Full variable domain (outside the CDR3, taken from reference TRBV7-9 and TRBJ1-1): DTGVSQNPRHKITKRGQNVTFRCDPISEHNRLYWYRQTLGQGPEFLTYFQNEAQLEKSRLLSDRFSAERPKGSFSTLEIQRTEQGDSAMYLCASSQGVVNTEAFFGQGTRLTVV.